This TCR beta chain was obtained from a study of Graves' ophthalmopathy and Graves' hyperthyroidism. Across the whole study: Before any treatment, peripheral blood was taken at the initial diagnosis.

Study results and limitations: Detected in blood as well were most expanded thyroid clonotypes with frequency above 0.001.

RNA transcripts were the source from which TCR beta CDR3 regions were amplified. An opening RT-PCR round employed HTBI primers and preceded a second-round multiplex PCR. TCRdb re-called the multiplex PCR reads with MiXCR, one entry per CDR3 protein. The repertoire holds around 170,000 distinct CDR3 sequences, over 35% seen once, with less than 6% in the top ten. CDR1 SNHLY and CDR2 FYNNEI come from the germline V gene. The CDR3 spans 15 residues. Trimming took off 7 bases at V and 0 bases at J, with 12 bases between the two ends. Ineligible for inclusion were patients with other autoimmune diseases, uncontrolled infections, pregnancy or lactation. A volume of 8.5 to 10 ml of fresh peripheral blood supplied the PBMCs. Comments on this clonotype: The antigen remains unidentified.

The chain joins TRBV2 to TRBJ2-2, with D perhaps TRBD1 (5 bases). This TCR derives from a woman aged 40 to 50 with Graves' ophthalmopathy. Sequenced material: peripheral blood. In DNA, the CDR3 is TGTGCCAGCACCCCAGGACACGCGAACACCGGGGAGCTGTTTTTT. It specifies CASTPGHANTGELFF.